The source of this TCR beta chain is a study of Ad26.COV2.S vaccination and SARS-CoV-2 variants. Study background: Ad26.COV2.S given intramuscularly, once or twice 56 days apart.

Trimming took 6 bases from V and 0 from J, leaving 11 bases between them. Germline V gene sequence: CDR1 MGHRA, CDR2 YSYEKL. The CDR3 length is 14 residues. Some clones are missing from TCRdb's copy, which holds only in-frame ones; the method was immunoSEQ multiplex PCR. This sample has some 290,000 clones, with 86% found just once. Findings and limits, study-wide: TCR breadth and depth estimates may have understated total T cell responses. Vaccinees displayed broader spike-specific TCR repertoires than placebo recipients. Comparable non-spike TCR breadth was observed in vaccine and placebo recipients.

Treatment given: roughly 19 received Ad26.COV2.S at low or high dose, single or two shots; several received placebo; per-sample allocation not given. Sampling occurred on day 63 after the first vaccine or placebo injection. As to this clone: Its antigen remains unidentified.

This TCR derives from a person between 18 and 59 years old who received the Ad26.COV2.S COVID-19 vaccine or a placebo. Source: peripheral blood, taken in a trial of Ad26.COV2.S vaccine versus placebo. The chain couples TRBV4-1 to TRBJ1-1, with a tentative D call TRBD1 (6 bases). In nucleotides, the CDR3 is TGCGCCAGCAGAGAGGGGGGGTTGAACACTGAAGCTTTCTTT. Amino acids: CASREGGLNTEAFF.